The 6 T cell receptor beta chains listed next were all sequenced from one sample in a study of blood T cell repertoires in COVID-19. The table came from immunoSEQ multiplex PCR; TCRdb's copy has only in-frame clones and leaves some out. The sample comprises about 380,000 clones, 81% of which are singletons, and more than 1% rests with the top ten. Material: peripheral blood. The receptor source for this set is a human donor with acute or convalescent COVID-19. The donor label of this sample is uncertain.

This rearrangement joins TRBV4-2 to TRBJ1-2; no firm D call. CDR3 size: 13 residues. Germline-derived CDR1 and CDR2 are LGHNA and YNFKEQ. The V end was cut by 0 bases, the J end by 6 bases, with 8 bases between. CDR3 loop: CASSQDRRDGYTF. The CDR3 DNA is TGTGCCAGCAGCCAAGATAGGAGGGATGGCTACACCTTC.

V gene TRBV27 combines with J gene TRBJ1-1, with D tentatively TRBD1 (5 bases). Germline V lookup: CDR1 MNHEY, CDR2 SMNVEV (reference sequence). V shed 2 bases and J shed 0 bases, with 13 bases lying between them. The CDR3 length is 16 residues. The CDR3 here is CASSLVLGGMNTEAFF. The CDR3 DNA reads as TGTGCCAGCAGTTTAGTTTTGGGGGGGATGAACACTGAAGCTTTCTTT.

The chain joins TRBV7-5 to TRBJ1-4; the tabulated D call, TRBD1, remains unverified against the DNA. TRBV7-5 constitutes a pseudogene. The CDR3 runs to 19 residues. The CDR3 DNA is TGTGTCAGAAGCTTAGTAGGTCTACAGGAGAATTGGTGGGATGAAAAACTGTTTTTT. It is translated as CVRSLVGLQENWWDEKLFF.

The CDR3 here is CASSLAGATNEKLFF. In DNA form, the CDR3 reads TGTGCCAGCAGCTTGGCAGGGGCAACTAATGAAAAACTGTTTTTT. The J gene is TRBJ1-4, the V gene TRBV7-2; possibly TRBD1 for D (6 bases). V was pared by 3 bases and J by 0 bases, with 8 bases between. Germline V lookup: CDR1 SGHTA, CDR2 FQGNSA. This CDR3 has 15 amino acids.

V gene TRBV4-1 combines with J gene TRBJ1-2; D is unresolved. Germline CDR1 reads MGHRA; CDR2 reads YSYEKL. The CDR3 loop spans 13 amino acids. V lost 0 bases, J lost 8 bases, and 10 bases lay in between. CDR3 region: CASSQEVFAGYTF. CDR3 nucleotide sequence: TGCGCCAGCAGCCAAGAAGTCTTTGCGGGCTACACCTTC.

This chain uses TRBV3-1 (or the pseudogene TRBV3-2) with TRBJ1-2, with 7 bases aligning to TRBD1. The trim removed 4 bases at V and 4 bases at J, leaving 12 bases unmatched. Germline lookup yields CDR1 LGHDT and CDR2 YNNKEL (reference sequence). This CDR3 comprises 16 residues. CDR3 in amino acids: CASSPQVGGGSYGYTF. The CDR3 DNA reads TGTGCCAGCAGCCCTCAGGTAGGGGGCGGAAGCTATGGCTACACCTTC.